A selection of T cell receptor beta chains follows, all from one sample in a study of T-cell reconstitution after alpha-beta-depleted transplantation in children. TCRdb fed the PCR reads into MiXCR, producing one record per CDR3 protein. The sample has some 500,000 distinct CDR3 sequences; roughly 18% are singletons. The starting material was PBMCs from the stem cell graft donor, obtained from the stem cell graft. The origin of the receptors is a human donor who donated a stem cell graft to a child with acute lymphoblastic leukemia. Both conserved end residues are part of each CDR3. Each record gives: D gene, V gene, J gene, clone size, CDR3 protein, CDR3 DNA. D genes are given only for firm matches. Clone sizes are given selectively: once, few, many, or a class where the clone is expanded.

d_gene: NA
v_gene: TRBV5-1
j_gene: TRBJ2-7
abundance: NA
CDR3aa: CASSGVSKREQYF
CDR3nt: TGCGCCAGCAGTGGGGTTTCGAAGCGCGAGCAGTACTTC

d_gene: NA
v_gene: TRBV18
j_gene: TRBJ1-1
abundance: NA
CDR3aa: CASSPLTGITEAFF
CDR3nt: TGTGCCAGCTCACCGCTGACGGGGATCACTGAAGCTTTCTTT

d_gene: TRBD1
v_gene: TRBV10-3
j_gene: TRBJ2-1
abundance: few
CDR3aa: CAISEPALTGYNEQFF
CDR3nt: TGTGCCATCAGTGAGCCGGCCCTGACAGGGTACAATGAGCAGTTCTTC

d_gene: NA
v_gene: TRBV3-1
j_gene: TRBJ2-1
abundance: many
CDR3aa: CASSFRTNYNEQFF
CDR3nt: TGTGCCAGCAGCTTCCGGACTAACTACAATGAGCAGTTCTTC

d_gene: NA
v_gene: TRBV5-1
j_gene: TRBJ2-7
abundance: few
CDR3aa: CASSLGGQIEQYF
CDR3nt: TGCGCCAGCAGCTTGGGAGGCCAAATCGAGCAGTACTTC

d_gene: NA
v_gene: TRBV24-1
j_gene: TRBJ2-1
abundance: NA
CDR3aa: CASPLGAVSYNEQFF
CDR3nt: TGTGCCAGCCCCCTGGGGGCAGTTTCCTACAATGAGCAGTTCTTC

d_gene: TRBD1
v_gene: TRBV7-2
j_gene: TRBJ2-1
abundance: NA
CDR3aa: CASSWQGANEQFF
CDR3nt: TGTGCCAGCAGCTGGCAGGGGGCAAATGAGCAGTTCTTC

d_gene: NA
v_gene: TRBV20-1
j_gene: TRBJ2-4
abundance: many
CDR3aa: CGPKGTPIQYF
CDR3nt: TGCGGCCCAAAGGGTACCCCCATTCAGTACTTC

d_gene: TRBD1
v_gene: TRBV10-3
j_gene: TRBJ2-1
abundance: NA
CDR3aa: CAISGSTGAEFNEQFF
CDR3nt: TGTGCCATCAGTGGTTCCACAGGGGCCGAGTTCAATGAGCAGTTCTTC

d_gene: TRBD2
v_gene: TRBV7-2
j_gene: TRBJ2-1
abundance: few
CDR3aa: CASSSGGRLSYNEQFF
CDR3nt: TGTGCCAGCAGCTCGGGAGGGCGACTCTCCTACAATGAGCAGTTCTTC

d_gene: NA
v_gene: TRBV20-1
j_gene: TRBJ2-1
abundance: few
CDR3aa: CSARDNRAGSYNEQFF
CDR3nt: TGCAGTGCTAGAGATAATAGGGCGGGGAGCTACAATGAGCAGTTCTTC

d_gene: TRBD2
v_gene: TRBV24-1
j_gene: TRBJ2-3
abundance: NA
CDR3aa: CATSVSGSTIDTQYF
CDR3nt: TGTGCCACCAGTGTTAGCGGGAGTACGATCGATACGCAGTATTTT

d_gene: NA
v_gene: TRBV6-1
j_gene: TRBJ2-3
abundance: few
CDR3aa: CAIRRGTGGYTDTQYF
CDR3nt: TGTGCCATCCGAAGGGGGACGGGAGGCTACACAGATACGCAGTATTTT

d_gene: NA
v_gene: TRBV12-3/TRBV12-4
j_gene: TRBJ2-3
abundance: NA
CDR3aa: CASIPGNPTDTQYF
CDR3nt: TGTGCCAGCATCCCCGGAAACCCCACAGATACGCAGTATTTT

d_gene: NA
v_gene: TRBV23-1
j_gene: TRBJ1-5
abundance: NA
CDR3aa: CASASSDPGPNQPQHF
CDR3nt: TGCGCCAGCGCCTCATCTGACCCGGGCCCCAATCAGCCCCAGCATTTT